This T cell receptor (beta chain) was documented in a study of control samples from healthy donors and cancer patients. Sequencing used immunoSEQ multiplex PCR; TCRdb keeps in-frame clones, though not all of them. This table has about 140,000 clones, 85% to 90% appearing once. CDR3 length equals 18 residues. Sequencing input: blood. This receptor was identified in a man aged 18 to 30 in good health. The chain employs TRBV21-1 and TRBJ2-1; TRBD2 is taken as the D call from the table, unchecked against the DNA. TRBV21-1 is a pseudogene locus. For the CDR3, the DNA is TGTGCCAGCAGATTATCAAGCGGGGGGGCCTTGTCCTACAATGAGCAGTTCTTC. It encodes CASRLSSGGALSYNEQFF.